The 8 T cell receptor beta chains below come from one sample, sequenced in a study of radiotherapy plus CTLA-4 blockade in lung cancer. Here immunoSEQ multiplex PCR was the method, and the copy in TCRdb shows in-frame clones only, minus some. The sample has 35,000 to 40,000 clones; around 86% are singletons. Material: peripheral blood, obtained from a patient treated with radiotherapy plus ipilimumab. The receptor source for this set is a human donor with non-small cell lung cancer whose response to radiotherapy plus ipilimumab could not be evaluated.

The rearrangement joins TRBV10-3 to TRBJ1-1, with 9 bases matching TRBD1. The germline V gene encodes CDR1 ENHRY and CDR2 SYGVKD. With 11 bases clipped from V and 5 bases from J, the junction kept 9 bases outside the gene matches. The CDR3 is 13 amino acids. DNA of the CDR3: TGTGCCGCTTCCAGGGACAGGGAAACTGAAGCTTTCTTT. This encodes CAASRDRETEAFF.

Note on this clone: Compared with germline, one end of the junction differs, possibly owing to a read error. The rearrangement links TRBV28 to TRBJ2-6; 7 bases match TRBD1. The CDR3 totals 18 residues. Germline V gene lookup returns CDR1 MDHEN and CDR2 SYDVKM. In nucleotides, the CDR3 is TGTGCCAGCAGTCCGAGGACAGGAACTAGGTCTGAGGCCAACGTCCTGACTTTC. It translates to CASSPRTGTRSEANVLTF. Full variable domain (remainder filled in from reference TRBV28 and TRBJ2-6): DVKVTQSSRYLVKRTGEKVFLECVQDMDHENMFWYRQDPGLGLRLIYFSYDVKMKEKGDIPEGYSVSREKKERFSLILESASTNQTSMYLCASSPRTGTRSEANVLTFGAGSRLTVL.

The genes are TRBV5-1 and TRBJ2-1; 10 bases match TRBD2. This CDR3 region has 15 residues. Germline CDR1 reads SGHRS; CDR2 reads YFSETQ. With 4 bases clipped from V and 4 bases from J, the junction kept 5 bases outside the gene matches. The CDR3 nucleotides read TGCGCCAGCAGCCCCCTTAGCGGGGGGTACAATGAGCAGTTCTTC. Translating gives CASSPLSGGYNEQFF.

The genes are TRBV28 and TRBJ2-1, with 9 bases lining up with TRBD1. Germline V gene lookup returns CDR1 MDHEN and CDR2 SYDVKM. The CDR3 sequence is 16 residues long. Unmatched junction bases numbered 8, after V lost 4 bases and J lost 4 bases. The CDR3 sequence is CASSSITGTGYNEQFF. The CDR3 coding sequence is TGTGCCAGCAGTTCGATCACCGGGACAGGGTACAATGAGCAGTTCTTC.

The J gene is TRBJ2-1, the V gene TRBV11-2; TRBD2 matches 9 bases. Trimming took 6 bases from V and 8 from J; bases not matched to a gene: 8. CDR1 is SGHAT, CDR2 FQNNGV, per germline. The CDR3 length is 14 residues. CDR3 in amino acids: CASRAGTSIHEQFF. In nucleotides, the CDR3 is TGTGCCAGCAGAGCCGGGACTAGCATCCATGAGCAGTTCTTC. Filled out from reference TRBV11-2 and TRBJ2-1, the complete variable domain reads EAGVAQSPRYKIIEKRQSVAFWCNPISGHATLYWYQQILGQGPKLLIQFQNNGVVDDSQLPKDRFSAERLKGVDSTLKIQPAKLEDSAVYLCASRAGTSIHEQFFGPGTRLTVL.

Written as DNA, the CDR3 is TGTGCCAGCAGACTGACAGGGGGTACTAACTATGGCTACACCTTC. Its translation is CASRLTGGTNYGYTF. V is TRBV2 and J is TRBJ1-2; the match to TRBD1 covers 9 bases. The V and J ends lost 6 bases and 0 bases, in that order; junction bases with no gene match: 5. The germline V gene encodes CDR1 SNHLY and CDR2 FYNNEI. CDR3 length: 15 amino acids.

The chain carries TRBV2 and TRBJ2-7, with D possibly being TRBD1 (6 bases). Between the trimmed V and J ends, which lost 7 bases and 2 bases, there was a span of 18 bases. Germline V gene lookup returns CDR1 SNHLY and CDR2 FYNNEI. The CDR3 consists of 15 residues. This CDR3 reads CASTQGILPPYEQYF. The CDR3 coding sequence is TGTGCCAGCACCCAGGGGATCTTACCGCCCTACGAGCAGTACTTC.

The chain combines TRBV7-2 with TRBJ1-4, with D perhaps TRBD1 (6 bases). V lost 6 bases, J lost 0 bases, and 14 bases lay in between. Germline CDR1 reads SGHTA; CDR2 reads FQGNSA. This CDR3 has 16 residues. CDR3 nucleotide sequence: TGTGCCAGCAGTACCCCCCAGGGGCCAACTAATGAAAAACTGTTTTTT. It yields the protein CASSTPQGPTNEKLFF.